A selection of T cell receptor beta chains follows, all from one sample in a study of blood T cell repertoires in COVID-19. Produced via immunoSEQ multiplex PCR; TCRdb's table is partial and in-frame only. This table has about 240,000 clones, about 81% appearing once. Source material: peripheral blood. The receptors were sampled from an older woman with active or convalescent COVID-19. CDR3s include the opening cysteine and the closing phenylalanine or tryptophan. Fields, in order: D gene, J gene, V gene, clone size, CDR3 DNA, CDR3 protein. A D gene is named only where the DNA matches it firmly. A row's size may be missing; if present it is once, few, many or a size class.

>TRBD2|TRBJ2-7|TRBV10-3|.
TGTGCCATCAGTGTAGGGCTAGCGGATTCGGGAGAGCAGTACTTC
CAISVGLADSGEQYF
>TRBD2|TRBJ2-1|TRBV7-9|.
TGTGCCAGCAGCCTCCATAGCGGGGGGGTCCCCCTCTTC
CASSLHSGGVPLF
>TRBD1|TRBJ1-2|TRBV14|.
TGTGCCAGCAGCCAAGGTGGACAGGGGTCTAACTATGGCTACACCTTC
CASSQGGQGSNYGYTF
>TRBD1|TRBJ1-2|TRBV30|.
TGTGCCTGGAGTCTGACAGGGGGCGCGGAATATGGCTACACCTTC
CAWSLTGGAEYGYTF
>.|TRBJ2-2|TRBV9|.
TGTGCCAGCAGCGTAGAGTCAGGAAACACCGGGGAGCTGTTTTTT
CASSVESGNTGELFF
>TRBD1|TRBJ1-2|TRBV7-2|few
TGTGCCAGCAGCTTGGACAGGGGAAGGGGAGGCTACACCTTC
CASSLDRGRGGYTF
>.|TRBJ1-2|TRBV12-3/TRBV12-4|.
TGTGCCAGCAGTCTTCGGACAGTCACCTTC
CASSLRTVTF
>.|TRBJ2-3|TRBV24-1|.
TGTGCCACGGGGGAGGCCGGCACAGATACGCAGTATTTT
CATGEAGTDTQYF
>TRBD1|TRBJ2-1|TRBV4-2|.
TGTGCCAGCAGCCACCTCGACAGGGATGACTACAATGAGCAGTTCTTC
CASSHLDRDDYNEQFF
>.|TRBJ2-5|TRBV7-3|.
TGTGCCAGCAGCTTAACGACCGGGGGTTGGGAGACCCAGTACTTC
CASSLTTGGWETQYF
>.|TRBJ1-1|TRBV5-1|.
TGCGCCAGCAGCAGGACAGTTGAGGTGGGTGAAGCTTTCTTT
CASSRTVEVGEAFF